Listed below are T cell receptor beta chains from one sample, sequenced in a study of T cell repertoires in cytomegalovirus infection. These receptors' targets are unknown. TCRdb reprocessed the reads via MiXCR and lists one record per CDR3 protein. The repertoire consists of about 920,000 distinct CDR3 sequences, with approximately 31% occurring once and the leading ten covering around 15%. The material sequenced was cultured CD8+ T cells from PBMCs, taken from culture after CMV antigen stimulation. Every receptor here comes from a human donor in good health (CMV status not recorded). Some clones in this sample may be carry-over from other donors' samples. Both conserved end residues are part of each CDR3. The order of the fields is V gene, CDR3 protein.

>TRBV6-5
CASSYSAAPYNSPLHF
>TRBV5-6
CASGYQDSTLMNTEAFF
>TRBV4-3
CASSQDGGEVGYTF
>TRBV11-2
CASNGVGRGEETQYF
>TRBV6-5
CASSSPPGAQYF
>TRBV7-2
CASSPGRHRDWEAFF
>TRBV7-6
CASSLVQAGVNTDTQYF
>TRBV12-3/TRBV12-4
CASTYWPVGGDQETQYF
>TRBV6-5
CASSPALPGFNEKLFF
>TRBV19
CASSNRGSYNEQFF
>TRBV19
CASSTSRTYPKETQYF